The rows below give T cell receptor beta chains drawn from one sample of a study of T cells in Graves' hyperthyroidism and ophthalmopathy. TCRdb passed the multiplex PCR reads through MiXCR, listing each CDR3 protein once. The top ten clones hold around 30% of a sample with over 250,000 distinct CDR3 sequences, less than 30% of them seen once. The specimen was blood. Every receptor here comes from a man aged 35 to 55 with Graves' hyperthyroidism that later progressed to Graves' ophthalmopathy. CDR3s include the opening cysteine and the closing phenylalanine or tryptophan. D genes are given only for firm matches. Size values are once, few and many counts, or a class for expanded clones, and some rows have none.

D gene: -
V gene: TRBV10-1
clone size: many
CDR3 length: 13
J gene: TRBJ2-5
CDR3 DNA: TGCGCCAGCAGTGATACAGGGAGGGAGACCCAGTACTTC
CDR3 protein: CASSDTGRETQYF

D gene: -
V gene: TRBV10-2
clone size: -
CDR3 length: 14
J gene: TRBJ2-7
CDR3 DNA: TGCGCCAGCCGACCTGAGGGGCTCTCCTACGAGCAGTACTTC
CDR3 protein: CASRPEGLSYEQYF

D gene: -
V gene: TRBV7-2
clone size: -
CDR3 length: 14
J gene: TRBJ2-5
CDR3 DNA: TGTGCCAGCAGCTTAAGCCGCTACCAAGAGACCCAGTACTTC
CDR3 protein: CASSLSRYQETQYF

D gene: TRBD1
V gene: TRBV29-1
clone size: many
CDR3 length: 18
J gene: TRBJ1-5
CDR3 DNA: TGCAGCGTTCTCTCCGGGACAGGGGGTCCTTTTGGCAATCAGCCCCAGCATTTT
CDR3 protein: CSVLSGTGGPFGNQPQHF

D gene: -
V gene: TRBV3-1
clone size: many
CDR3 length: 14
J gene: TRBJ1-2
CDR3 DNA: TGTGCCAGCAGCCAAGATAGCACAGCCTATGGCTACACCTTC
CDR3 protein: CASSQDSTAYGYTF

D gene: -
V gene: TRBV6-1
clone size: many
CDR3 length: 14
J gene: TRBJ2-5
CDR3 DNA: TGTGCCAGCAGTGAGTGGGTAAACGGGGAGACCCAGTACTTC
CDR3 protein: CASSEWVNGETQYF

D gene: TRBD1
V gene: TRBV20-1
clone size: -
CDR3 length: 12
J gene: TRBJ2-2
CDR3 DNA: TGCAGTGCTGACAGGGACACCGGGGAGCTGTTTTTT
CDR3 protein: CSADRDTGELFF

D gene: TRBD1
V gene: TRBV5-1
clone size: many
CDR3 length: 13
J gene: TRBJ1-2
CDR3 DNA: TGCGCCAGCAGCTTGGGGACAACAGGGGTGCGCACCTTC
CDR3 protein: CASSLGTTGVRTF

D gene: -
V gene: TRBV20-1
clone size: -
CDR3 length: 15
J gene: TRBJ2-7
CDR3 DNA: TGCAGTGCTAGGGAAGGGGGACGGAGGCAATACGAGCAGTACTTC
CDR3 protein: CSAREGGRRQYEQYF

D gene: -
V gene: TRBV6-1
clone size: -
CDR3 length: 13
J gene: TRBJ2-2
CDR3 DNA: TGTGCCAGCAAGGACCCGAACACCGGGGAGCTGTTTTTT
CDR3 protein: CASKDPNTGELFF

D gene: -
V gene: TRBV11-2
clone size: many
CDR3 length: 15
J gene: TRBJ2-7
CDR3 DNA: TGTGCCAGCAGCTGGGGAGTCTCGGGTCTCTACGAGCAGTACTTC
CDR3 protein: CASSWGVSGLYEQYF

D gene: TRBD1
V gene: TRBV12-3/TRBV12-4
clone size: once
CDR3 length: 15
J gene: TRBJ1-2
CDR3 DNA: TGTGCCAGCAGTTTAGCCCCAGGGGGCGGGTATGGCTACACCTTC
CDR3 protein: CASSLAPGGGYGYTF

D gene: -
V gene: TRBV29-1
clone size: -
CDR3 length: 13
J gene: TRBJ2-2
CDR3 DNA: TGCAGCGTTGTTTTGGAGAACACCGGGGAGCTGTTTTTT
CDR3 protein: CSVVLENTGELFF

D gene: -
V gene: TRBV29-1
clone size: many
CDR3 length: 12
J gene: TRBJ2-7
CDR3 DNA: TGCAGCGTTGAACTGGGTCGTGACGAGCAGTACTTC
CDR3 protein: CSVELGRDEQYF

D gene: -
V gene: TRBV28
clone size: many
CDR3 length: 13
J gene: TRBJ2-5
CDR3 DNA: TGTGCCAGGAAATGGGGGAAGCGAGAGACCCAGTACTTC
CDR3 protein: CARKWGKRETQYF

D gene: -
V gene: TRBV9
clone size: many
CDR3 length: 13
J gene: TRBJ2-2
CDR3 DNA: TGTGCCAGCAGCGTAGGGAGCACCGGGGAGCTGTTTTTT
CDR3 protein: CASSVGSTGELFF

D gene: TRBD1
V gene: TRBV12-3/TRBV12-4
clone size: -
CDR3 length: 15
J gene: TRBJ2-1
CDR3 DNA: TGTGCCAGCAGTTACGGACAGGCCGCCTACAATGAGCAGTTCTTC
CDR3 protein: CASSYGQAAYNEQFF

D gene: -
V gene: TRBV28
clone size: few
CDR3 length: 12
J gene: TRBJ2-5
CDR3 DNA: TGTGCCAGCAGTTTATCCAAAGAGACCCAGTACTTC
CDR3 protein: CASSLSKETQYF

D gene: TRBD2
V gene: TRBV7-2
clone size: -
CDR3 length: 14
J gene: TRBJ2-5
CDR3 DNA: TGTGCCAGCAGCTTGAAAGCGGGGAGAGAGACCCAGTACTTC
CDR3 protein: CASSLKAGRETQYF

D gene: TRBD1
V gene: TRBV6-1
clone size: -
CDR3 length: 15
J gene: TRBJ1-2
CDR3 DNA: TGTGCCAGCAGCCCGGGACAGGGAGTAAATCGGGGCTACACCTTC
CDR3 protein: CASSPGQGVNRGYTF